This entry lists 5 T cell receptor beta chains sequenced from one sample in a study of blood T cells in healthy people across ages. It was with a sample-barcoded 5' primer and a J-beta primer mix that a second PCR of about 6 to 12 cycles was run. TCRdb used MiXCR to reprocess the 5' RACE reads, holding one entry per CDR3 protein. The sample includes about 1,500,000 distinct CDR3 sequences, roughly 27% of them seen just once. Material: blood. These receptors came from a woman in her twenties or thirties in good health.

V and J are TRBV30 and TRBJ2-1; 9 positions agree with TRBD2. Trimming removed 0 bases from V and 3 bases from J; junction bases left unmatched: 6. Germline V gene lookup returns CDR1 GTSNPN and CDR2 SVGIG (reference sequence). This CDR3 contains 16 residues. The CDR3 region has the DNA TGTGCCTGGAGTGTACAGGCGGGGGGGTTCTACAATGAGCAGTTCTTC. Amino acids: CAWSVQAGGFYNEQFF.

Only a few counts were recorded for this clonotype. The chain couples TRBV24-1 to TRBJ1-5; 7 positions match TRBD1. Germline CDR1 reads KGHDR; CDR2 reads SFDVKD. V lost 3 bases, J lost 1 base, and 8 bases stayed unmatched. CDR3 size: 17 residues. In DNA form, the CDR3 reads TGTGCCACCAGTGATGCTACAGGGGAGAGGAGCAATCAGCCCCAGCATTTT. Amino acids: CATSDATGERSNQPQHF.

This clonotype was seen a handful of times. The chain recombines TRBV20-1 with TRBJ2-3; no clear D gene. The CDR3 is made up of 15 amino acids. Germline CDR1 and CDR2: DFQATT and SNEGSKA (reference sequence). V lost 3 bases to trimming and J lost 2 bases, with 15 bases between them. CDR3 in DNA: TGCAGTGCTAGGGAAACGACCATCCACACAGATACGCAGTATTTT. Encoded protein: CSARETTIHTDTQYF.

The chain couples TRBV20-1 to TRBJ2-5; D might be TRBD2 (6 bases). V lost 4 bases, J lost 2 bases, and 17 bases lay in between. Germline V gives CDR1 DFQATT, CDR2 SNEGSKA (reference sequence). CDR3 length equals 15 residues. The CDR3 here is CSATLRAGSQETQYF. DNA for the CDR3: TGCAGTGCTACCCTAAGGGCGGGGTCACAAGAGACCCAGTACTTC.

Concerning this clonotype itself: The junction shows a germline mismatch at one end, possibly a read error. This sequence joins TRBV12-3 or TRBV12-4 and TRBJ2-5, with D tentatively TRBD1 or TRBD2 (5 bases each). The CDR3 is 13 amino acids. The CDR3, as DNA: TGTGCCAGCAGCCGGGGCGGCCGTGAGACCCTGTACTTC. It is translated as CASSRGGRETLYF.